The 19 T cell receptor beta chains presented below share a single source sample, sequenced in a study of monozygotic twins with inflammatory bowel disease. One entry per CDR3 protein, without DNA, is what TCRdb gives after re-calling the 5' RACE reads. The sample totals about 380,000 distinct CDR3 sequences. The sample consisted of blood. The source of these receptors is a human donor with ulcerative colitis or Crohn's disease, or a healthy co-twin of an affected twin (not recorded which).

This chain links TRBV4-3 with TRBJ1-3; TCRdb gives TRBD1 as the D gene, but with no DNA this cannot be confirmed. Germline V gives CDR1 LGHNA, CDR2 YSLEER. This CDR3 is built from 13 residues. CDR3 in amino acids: CASSEGTGGTIYF.

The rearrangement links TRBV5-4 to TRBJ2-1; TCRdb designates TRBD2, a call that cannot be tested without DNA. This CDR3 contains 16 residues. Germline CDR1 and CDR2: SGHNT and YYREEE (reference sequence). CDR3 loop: CACSLKGLASVDEQFF.

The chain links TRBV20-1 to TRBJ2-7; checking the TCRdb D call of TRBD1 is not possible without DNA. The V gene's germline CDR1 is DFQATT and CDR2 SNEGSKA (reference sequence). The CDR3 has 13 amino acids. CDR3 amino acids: CSARGTVTYEQYF.

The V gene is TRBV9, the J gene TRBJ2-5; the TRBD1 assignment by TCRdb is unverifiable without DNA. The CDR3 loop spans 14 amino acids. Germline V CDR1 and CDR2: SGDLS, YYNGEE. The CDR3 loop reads CASSPGHIQETQYF.

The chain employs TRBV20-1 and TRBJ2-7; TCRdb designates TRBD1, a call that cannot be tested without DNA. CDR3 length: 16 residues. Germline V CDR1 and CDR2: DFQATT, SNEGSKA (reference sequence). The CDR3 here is CSARDPRQGARYEQYF.

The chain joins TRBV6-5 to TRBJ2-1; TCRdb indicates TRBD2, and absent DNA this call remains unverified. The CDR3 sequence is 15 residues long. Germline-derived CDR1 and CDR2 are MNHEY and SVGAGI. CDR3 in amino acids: CASKLAGGWDNEQFF.

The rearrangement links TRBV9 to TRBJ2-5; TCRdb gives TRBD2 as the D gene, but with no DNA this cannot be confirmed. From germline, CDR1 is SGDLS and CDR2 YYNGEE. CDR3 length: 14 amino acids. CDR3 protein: CASSVGGLGETQYF.

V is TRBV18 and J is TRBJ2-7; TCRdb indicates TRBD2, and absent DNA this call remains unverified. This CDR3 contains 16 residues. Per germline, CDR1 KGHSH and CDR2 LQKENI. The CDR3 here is CASSPRPPGTSYEQYF.

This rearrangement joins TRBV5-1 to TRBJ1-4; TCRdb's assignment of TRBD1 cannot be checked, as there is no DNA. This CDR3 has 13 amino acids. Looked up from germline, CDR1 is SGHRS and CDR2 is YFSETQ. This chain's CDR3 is CASRTGGLEKLFF.

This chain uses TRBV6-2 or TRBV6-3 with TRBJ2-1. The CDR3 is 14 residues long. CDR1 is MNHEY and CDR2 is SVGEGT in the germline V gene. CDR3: CASNLLSRLNEQFF.

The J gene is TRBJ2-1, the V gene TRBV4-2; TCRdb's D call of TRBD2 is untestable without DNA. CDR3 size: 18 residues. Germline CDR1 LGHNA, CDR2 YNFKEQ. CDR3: CASSQDFELGTLYNEQFF.

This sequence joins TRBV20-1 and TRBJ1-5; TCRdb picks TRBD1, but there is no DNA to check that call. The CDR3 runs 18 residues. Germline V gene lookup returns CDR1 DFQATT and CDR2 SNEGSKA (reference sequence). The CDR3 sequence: CSAGGAGQGAFSNQPQHF.

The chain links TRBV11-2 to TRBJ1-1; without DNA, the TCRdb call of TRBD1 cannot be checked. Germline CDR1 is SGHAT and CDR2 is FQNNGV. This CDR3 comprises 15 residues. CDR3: CASRTHGTGITVAFF.

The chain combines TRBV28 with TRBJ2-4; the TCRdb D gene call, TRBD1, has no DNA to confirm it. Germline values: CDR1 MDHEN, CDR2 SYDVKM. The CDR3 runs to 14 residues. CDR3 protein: CASTPGTAKNIQYF.

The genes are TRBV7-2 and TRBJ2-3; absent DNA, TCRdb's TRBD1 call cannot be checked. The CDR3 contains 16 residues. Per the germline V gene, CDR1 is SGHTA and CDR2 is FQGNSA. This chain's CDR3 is CASSSPGTSTPDTQYF. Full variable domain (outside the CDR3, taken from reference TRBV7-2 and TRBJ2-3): GAGVSQSPSNKVTEKGKDVELRCDPISGHTALYWYRQSLGQGLEFLIYFQGNSAPDKSGLPSDRFSAERTGGSVSTLTIQRTQQEDSAVYLCASSSPGTSTPDTQYFGPGTRLTVL.

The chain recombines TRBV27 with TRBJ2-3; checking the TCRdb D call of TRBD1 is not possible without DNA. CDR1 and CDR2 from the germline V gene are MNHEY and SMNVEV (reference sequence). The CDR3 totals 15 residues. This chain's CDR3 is CATSEGTLLTDTQYF.

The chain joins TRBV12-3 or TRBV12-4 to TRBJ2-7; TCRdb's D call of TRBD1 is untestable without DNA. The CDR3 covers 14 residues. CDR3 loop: CASSPTGMGYEQYF.

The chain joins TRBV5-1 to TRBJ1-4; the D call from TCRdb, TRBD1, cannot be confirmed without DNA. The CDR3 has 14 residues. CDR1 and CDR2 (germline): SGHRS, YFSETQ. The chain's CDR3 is CASSPGQVGEKLFF.

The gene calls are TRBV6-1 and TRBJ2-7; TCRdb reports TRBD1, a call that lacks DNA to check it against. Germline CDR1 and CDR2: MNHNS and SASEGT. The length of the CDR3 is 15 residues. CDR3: CASSEGQGSYNEQYF.